This T cell receptor beta chain was identified during a study of T-cell memory formation after mild COVID-19. Study at large: Across donors, TCR clusters were largely donor specific.

Whole-study results and caveats: CM and EM subsets held most contracting CD4+ clones; EMRA held CD8+ ones.

Concerning this clonotype: Its antigen is not identified.

5'RACE primed at constant segments yielded TCR alpha and TCR beta cDNA libraries bearing sample barcodes and UMIs. TCRdb analysed the 5' RACE reads with MiXCR anew, one entry per CDR3 protein. Of more than 400,000 distinct CDR3 sequences in the sample, approximately 18% were seen once. Sequenced material: PBMCs or a T cell subset sorted from them (not recorded which). This receptor was obtained from an adult woman who had mild COVID-19 (a few samples of this study predate the infection). Cell type and time point are not known.

CDR3 amino acids: CASSARGGQPQHF. CDR3 coding DNA: TGTGCCAGCAGTGCCCGGGGGGGTCAGCCCCAGCATTTT. The chain combines TRBV25-1 with TRBJ1-5; weak D call: TRBD1 (5 bases). The CDR3 length is 13 residues. From germline, CDR1 is MGHDK and CDR2 SYGVNS. V was shortened by 4 bases and J by 6 bases, with 10 bases between the two germline ends.